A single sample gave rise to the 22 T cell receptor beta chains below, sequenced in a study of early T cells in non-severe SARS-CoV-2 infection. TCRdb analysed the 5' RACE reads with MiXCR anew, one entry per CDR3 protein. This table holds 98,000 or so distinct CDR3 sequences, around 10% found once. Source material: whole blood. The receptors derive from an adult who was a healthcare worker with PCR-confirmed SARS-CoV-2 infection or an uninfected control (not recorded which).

The CDR3 nucleotides read TGTGCCAGCAGGGCCCATTTTGTCGAGCTCTATGGCTACACCTTC. As protein: CASRAHFVELYGYTF. The chain couples TRBV27 to TRBJ1-2, with D unresolved. The CDR3 is made up of 15 amino acids. Germline CDR1 is MNHEY and CDR2 is SMNVEV (reference sequence). V gave up 6 bases and J gave up 4 bases, with 18 bases separating them.

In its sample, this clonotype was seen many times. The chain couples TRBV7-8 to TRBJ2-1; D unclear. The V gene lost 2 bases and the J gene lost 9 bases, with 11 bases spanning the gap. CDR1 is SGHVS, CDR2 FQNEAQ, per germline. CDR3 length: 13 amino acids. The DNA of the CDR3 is TGTGCCAGCAGCTTACCAACCGGAATTGAGCAGTTCTTC. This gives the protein CASSLPTGIEQFF.

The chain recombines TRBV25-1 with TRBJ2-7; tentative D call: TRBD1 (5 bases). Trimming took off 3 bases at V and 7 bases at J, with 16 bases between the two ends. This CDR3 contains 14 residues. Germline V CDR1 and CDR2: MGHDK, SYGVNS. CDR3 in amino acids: CASSDPGHPWEQYF. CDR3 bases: TGTGCCAGCAGTGATCCCGGACACCCCTGGGAGCAGTACTTC.

CDR3 sequence: CASSVEPGSGNTIYF. In DNA form, the CDR3 reads TGTGCCAGCAGCGTAGAACCGGGCTCTGGAAACACCATATATTTT. V usage is TRBV9 and J usage is TRBJ1-3; D is unclear. Germline CDR1 and CDR2: SGDLS and YYNGEE. V was clipped by 0 bases and J by 0 bases, with 7 bases between them. CDR3 length equals 15 residues.

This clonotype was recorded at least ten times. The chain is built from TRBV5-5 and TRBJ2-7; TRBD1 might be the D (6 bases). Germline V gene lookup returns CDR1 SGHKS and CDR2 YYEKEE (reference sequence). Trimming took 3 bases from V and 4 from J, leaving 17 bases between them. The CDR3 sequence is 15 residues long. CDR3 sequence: CASSYREFWTYEQYF. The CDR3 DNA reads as TGTGCCAGCAGCTACAGGGAGTTTTGGACTTACGAGCAGTACTTC.

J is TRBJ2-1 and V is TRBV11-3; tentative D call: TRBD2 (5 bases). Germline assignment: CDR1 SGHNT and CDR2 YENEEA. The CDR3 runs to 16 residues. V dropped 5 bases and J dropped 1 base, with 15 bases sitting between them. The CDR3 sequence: CASSPTAGLSYNEQFF. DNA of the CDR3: TGTGCCAGCAGCCCTACTGCGGGCCTTTCCTACAATGAGCAGTTCTTC.

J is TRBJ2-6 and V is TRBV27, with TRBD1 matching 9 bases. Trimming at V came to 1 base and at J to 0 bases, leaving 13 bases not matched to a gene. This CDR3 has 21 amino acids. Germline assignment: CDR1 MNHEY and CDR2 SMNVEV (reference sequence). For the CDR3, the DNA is TGTGCCAGCAGTTTATGGCCACCGGGACAGGGCTTCATCTCTGGGGCCAACGTCCTGACTTTC. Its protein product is CASSLWPPGQGFISGANVLTF.

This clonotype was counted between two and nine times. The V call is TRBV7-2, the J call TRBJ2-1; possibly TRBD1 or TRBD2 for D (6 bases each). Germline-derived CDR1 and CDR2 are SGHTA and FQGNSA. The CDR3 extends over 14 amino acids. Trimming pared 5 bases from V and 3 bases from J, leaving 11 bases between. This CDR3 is CASSPRGLYNEQFF. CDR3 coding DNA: TGTGCCAGCAGCCCCAGGGGACTCTACAATGAGCAGTTCTTC.

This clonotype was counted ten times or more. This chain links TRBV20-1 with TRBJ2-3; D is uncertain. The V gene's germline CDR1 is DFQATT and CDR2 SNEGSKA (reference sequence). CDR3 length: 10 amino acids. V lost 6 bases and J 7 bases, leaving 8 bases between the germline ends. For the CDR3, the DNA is TGCAGTGCAAGGGAAAATACGCAGTATTTT. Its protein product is CSARENTQYF.

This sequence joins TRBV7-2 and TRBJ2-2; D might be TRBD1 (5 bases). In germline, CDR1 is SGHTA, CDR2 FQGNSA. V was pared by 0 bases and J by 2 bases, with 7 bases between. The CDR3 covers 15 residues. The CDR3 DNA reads TGTGCCAGCAGCTTAGCCAGGGCCAACACCGGGGAGCTGTTTTTT. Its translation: CASSLARANTGELFF.

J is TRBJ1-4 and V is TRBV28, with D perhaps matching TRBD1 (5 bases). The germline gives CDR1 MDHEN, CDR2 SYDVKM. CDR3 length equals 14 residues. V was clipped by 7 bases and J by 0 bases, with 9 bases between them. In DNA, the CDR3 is TGTGCCAGCATGTGGGGGACAACTAATGAAAAACTGTTTTTT. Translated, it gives CASMWGTTNEKLFF.

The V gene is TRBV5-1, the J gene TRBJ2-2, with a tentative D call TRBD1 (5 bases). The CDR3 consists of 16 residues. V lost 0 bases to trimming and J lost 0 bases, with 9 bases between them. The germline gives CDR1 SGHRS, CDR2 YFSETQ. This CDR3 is CASSLEGNANTGELFF. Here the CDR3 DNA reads TGCGCCAGCAGCTTGGAGGGGAACGCGAACACCGGGGAGCTGTTTTTT. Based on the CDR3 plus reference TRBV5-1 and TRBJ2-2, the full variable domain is KAGVTQTPRYLIKTRGQQVTLSCSPISGHRSVSWYQQTPGQGLQFLFEYFSETQRNKGNFPGRFSGRQFSNSRSEMNVSTLELGDSALYLCASSLEGNANTGELFFGEGSRLTVL.

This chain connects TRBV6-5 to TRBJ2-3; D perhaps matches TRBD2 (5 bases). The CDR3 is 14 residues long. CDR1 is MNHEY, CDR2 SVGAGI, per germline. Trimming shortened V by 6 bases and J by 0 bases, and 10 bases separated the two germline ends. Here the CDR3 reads CASRISVSTDTQYF. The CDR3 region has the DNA TGTGCCAGCAGAATTAGCGTTAGCACAGATACGCAGTATTTT.

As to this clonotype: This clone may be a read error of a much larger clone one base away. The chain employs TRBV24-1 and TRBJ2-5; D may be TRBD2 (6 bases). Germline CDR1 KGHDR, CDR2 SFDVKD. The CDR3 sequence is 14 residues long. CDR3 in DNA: TGTGTCACCCGGGGAGGTAGTGTTGGAGAGACCCAGTACTTC. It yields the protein CVTRGGSVGETQYF.

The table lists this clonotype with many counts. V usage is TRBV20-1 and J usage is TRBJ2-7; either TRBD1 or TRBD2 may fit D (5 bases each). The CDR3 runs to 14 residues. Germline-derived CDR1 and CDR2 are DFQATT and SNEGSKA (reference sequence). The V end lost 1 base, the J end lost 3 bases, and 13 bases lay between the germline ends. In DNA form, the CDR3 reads TGCAGTGCTAGAGGGTGGGACCCTAGCTACGAGCAGTACTTC. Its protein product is CSARGWDPSYEQYF.

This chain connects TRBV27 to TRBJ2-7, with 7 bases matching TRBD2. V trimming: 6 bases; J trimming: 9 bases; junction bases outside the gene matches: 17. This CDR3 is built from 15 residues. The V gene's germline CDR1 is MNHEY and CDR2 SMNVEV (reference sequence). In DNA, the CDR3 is TGTGCCAGCAGCCCAAGTTACGGACTAGTTCTAGGGCAGTACTTC. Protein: CASSPSYGLVLGQYF.

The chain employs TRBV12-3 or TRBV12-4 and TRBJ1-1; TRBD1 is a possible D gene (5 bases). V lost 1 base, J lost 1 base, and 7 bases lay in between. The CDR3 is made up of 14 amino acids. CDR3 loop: CASSLGGKNTEAFF. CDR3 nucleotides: TGTGCCAGCAGTTTAGGGGGGAAGAACACTGAAGCTTTCTTT.

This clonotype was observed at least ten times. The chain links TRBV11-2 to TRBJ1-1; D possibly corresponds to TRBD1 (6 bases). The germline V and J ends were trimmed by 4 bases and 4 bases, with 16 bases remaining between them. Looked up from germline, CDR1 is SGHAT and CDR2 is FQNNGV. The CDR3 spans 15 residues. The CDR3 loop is CASSSPKVDSTEAFF. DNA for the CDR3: TGTGCCAGCAGCTCGCCCAAAGTGGACAGCACTGAAGCTTTCTTT.

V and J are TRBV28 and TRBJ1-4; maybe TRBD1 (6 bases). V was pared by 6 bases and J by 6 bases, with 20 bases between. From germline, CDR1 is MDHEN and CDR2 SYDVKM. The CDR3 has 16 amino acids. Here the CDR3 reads CASRPLPTGSHEKLFF. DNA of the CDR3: TGTGCCAGCAGGCCACTCCCCACAGGGTCCCATGAAAAACTGTTTTTT. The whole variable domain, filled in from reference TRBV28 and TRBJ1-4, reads DVKVTQSSRYLVKRTGEKVFLECVQDMDHENMFWYRQDPGLGLRLIYFSYDVKMKEKGDIPEGYSVSREKKERFSLILESASTNQTSMYLCASRPLPTGSHEKLFFGSGTQLSVL.

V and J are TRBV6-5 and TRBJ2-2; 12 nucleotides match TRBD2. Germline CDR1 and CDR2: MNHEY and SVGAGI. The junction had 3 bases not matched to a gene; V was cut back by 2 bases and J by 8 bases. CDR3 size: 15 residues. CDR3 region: CASSYRTSGKGELFF. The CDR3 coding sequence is TGTGCCAGCAGTTACAGGACTAGCGGGAAAGGGGAGCTGTTTTTT.

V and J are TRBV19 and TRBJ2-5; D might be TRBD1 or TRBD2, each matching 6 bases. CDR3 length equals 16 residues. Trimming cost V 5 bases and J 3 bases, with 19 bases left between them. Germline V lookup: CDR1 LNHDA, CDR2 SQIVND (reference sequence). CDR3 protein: CASSGMRGGGKETQYF. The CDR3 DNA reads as TGTGCCAGTAGTGGCATGCGTGGGGGCGGGAAAGAGACCCAGTACTTC.

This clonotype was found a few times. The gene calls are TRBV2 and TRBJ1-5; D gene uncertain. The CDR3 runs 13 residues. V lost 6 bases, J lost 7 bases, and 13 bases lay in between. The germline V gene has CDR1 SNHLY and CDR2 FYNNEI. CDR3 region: CASRDPAGQPQHF. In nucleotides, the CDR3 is TGTGCCAGCAGAGACCCAGCGGGCCAGCCCCAGCATTTT. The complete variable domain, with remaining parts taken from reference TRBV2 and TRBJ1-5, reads EPEVTQTPSHQVTQMGQEVILRCVPISNHLYFYWYRQILGQKVEFLVSFYNNEISEKSEIFDDQFSVERPDGSNFTLKIRSTKLEDSAMYFCASRDPAGQPQHFGDGTRLSIL.